One sample yielded the 12 T cell receptor beta chains listed below, sequenced in a study of blood T cells in healthy people across ages. The authors ran a second PCR of 7 to 11 cycles using a sample-barcoded 5' primer and a J-beta primer mix. A single record per CDR3 protein comes from TCRdb applying MiXCR to the 5' RACE reads. The sample lists nearly 800,000 distinct CDR3 sequences, roughly three fifths occurring once. Sequencing used blood. The receptors stem from a man aged 40-49 years in good health.

This chain links TRBV20-1 with TRBJ1-1; 8 nucleotides agree with TRBD1. CDR1 and CDR2 from the germline V gene are DFQATT and SNEGSKA (reference sequence). J gave up 5 bases and V 1 base, and 3 bases lay outside the gene matches. The CDR3 contains 13 residues. CDR3 residues: CSARGQGWTEAFF. CDR3 in DNA: TGCAGTGCTAGAGGACAGGGGTGGACTGAAGCTTTCTTT.

J is TRBJ2-5 and V is TRBV3-1; 8 nucleotides match TRBD1. The J call may be mistaken, given a closer DNA end match to TRBJ2-7. The CDR3 length is 13 residues. CDR1 and CDR2 (germline): LGHDT, YNNKEL (reference sequence). CDR3 DNA sequence: TGTGCCAGCAGCCAAGTCCAGGGGGCCGAGCAGTACTTC. This encodes CASSQVQGAEQYF.

The rearrangement uses TRBV7-3 and TRBJ2-3; 7 nucleotides align to TRBD2. The CDR3 runs 15 residues. Trimming took 5 bases from V and 2 from J; bases not matched to a gene: 7. Germline assignment: CDR1 SGHTA and CDR2 FQGTGA. Here the CDR3 reads CASSGRAGHTDTQYF. CDR3 bases: TGTGCCAGCAGCGGAAGAGCGGGGCACACAGATACGCAGTATTTT.

The J gene is TRBJ2-7, the V gene TRBV13; TRBD2 matches 8 bases. The CDR3 is made up of 15 amino acids. The germline V gene encodes CDR1 PRHDT and CDR2 FYEKMQ (reference sequence). V lost 4 bases to trimming and J lost 3 bases; unmatched junction nucleotides: 8. CDR3: CASSWRGLGLYEQYF. The CDR3 region has the DNA TGTGCCAGCAGCTGGAGGGGACTAGGCCTCTACGAGCAGTACTTC.

The chain joins TRBV7-2 to TRBJ2-5; D might be TRBD2 (6 bases). This CDR3 contains 14 residues. Trimming took 4 bases from V and 2 from J, leaving 11 bases between them. Germline V gives CDR1 SGHTA, CDR2 FQGNSA. CDR3 coding DNA: TGTGCCAGCAGCTCGATGGGGGGACAAGAGACCCAGTACTTC. It is translated as CASSSMGGQETQYF.

This chain joins TRBV5-4 and TRBJ2-7; D may be TRBD2 (5 bases). This CDR3 comprises 15 residues. Germline V gene sequence: CDR1 SGHNT, CDR2 YYREEE (reference sequence). Deletions cut 5 bases from V and 0 bases from J, with 15 bases between. The CDR3 DNA reads TGTGCCAGCAGTCGAGAGGGCCCCAGCTCCTACGAGCAGTACTTC. This encodes CASSREGPSSYEQYF.

This clonotype occurred a few times. The chain uses TRBV20-1 and TRBJ1-1, with a possible D match to TRBD1 (6 bases). From germline, CDR1 is DFQATT and CDR2 SNEGSKA (reference sequence). The CDR3 consists of 13 residues. V was cut by 5 bases and J by 6 bases, with 16 bases left in between. CDR3 residues: CSAGSGVGSEAFF. CDR3 nucleotides: TGCAGTGCTGGATCAGGGGTGGGCTCTGAAGCTTTCTTT.

The V call is TRBV27, the J call TRBJ1-2; unclear D gene. Germline V lookup: CDR1 MNHEY, CDR2 SMNVEV (reference sequence). This CDR3 spans 17 amino acids. The ends were cut back, 1 base at V and 0 bases at J, with 15 bases in the middle. The CDR3 region is CASSLLSFEVANYGYTF. The CDR3 region has the DNA TGTGCCAGCAGTTTATTATCTTTTGAGGTAGCTAACTATGGCTACACCTTC.

V gene TRBV6-5 combines with J gene TRBJ2-7; D is possibly TRBD1 (6 bases). The germline V gene encodes CDR1 MNHEY and CDR2 SVGAGI. CDR3 length equals 13 residues. Trimming shortened V by 6 bases and J by 7 bases, and 16 bases separated the two germline ends. The CDR3 here is CASRRQDRGEQYF. The CDR3 nucleotides are TGTGCCAGCAGGAGACAGGACCGTGGGGAGCAGTACTTC.

This clonotype was detected only a few times. V and J are TRBV11-3 and TRBJ1-2, with D uncertain. The germline gives CDR1 SGHNT, CDR2 YENEEA. Trimming took off 5 bases at V and 2 bases at J, with 6 bases between the two ends. CDR3 size: 12 residues. CDR3 nucleotides: TGTGCCAGCAGCCACGACAACTATGGCTACACCTTC. Amino acids: CASSHDNYGYTF.

This clonotype was observed a handful of times. The gene calls are TRBV2 and TRBJ1-6; D remains ambiguous. The CDR3 runs 14 residues. Germline CDR1 and CDR2: SNHLY and FYNNEI. Between the trimmed V and J ends, which lost 6 bases and 5 bases, there was a span of 11 bases. The CDR3 bases are TGTGCCAGCAGGGGCGACGTAGATAATTCACCCCTCCACTTT. Protein sequence: CASRGDVDNSPLHF.

J is TRBJ2-4 and V is TRBV28, with D maybe TRBD1 (6 bases). Germline CDR1 reads MDHEN; CDR2 reads SYDVKM. With 6 bases removed from V and 14 bases from J, the gap between germline ends came to 20 bases. This CDR3 comprises 13 residues. The CDR3 reads CASSPSGQPVKYF. The CDR3 coding sequence is TGTGCCAGCAGCCCCTCCGGACAGCCTGTTAAGTACTTC. The complete variable domain, with remaining parts taken from reference TRBV28 and TRBJ2-4, reads DVKVTQSSRYLVKRTGEKVFLECVQDMDHENMFWYRQDPGLGLRLIYFSYDVKMKEKGDIPEGYSVSREKKERFSLILESASTNQTSMYLCASSPSGQPVKYFGAGTRLSVL.